The 8 T cell receptor beta chains given below trace back to one sample, sequenced in a study of blood T cell repertoires in COVID-19. Repertoires were generated with immunoSEQ multiplex PCR, while TCRdb's copy carries only in-frame clones and drops some. This repertoire shows nearly 250,000 clones, around four fifths found once; its top ten account for approximately 1.9%. The sequenced sample consisted of peripheral blood. The receptors were sampled from a woman over 75 with acute or convalescent COVID-19.

This clone was observed a few times. The chain is built from TRBV19 and TRBJ2-3; perhaps TRBD1 as D (6 bases). The V end lost 8 bases, the J end lost 1 base, and 19 bases lay between the germline ends. CDR3 length: 16 residues. Germline CDR1 LNHDA, CDR2 SQIVND (reference sequence). The CDR3 protein is CASSGAATGRTDTQYF. CDR3 DNA sequence: TGTGCCAGTTCTGGGGCGGCGACAGGTCGCACAGATACGCAGTATTTT.

The V and J genes are TRBV28 and TRBJ2-7, with D possibly matching TRBD1 (5 bases). The germline V gene encodes CDR1 MDHEN and CDR2 SYDVKM. V lost 1 base and J 2 bases, leaving 15 bases between the germline ends. The CDR3 covers 16 residues. The CDR3 loop is CASSLSFLGDPYEQYF. The CDR3 region has the DNA TGTGCCAGCAGTTTATCTTTCCTAGGGGATCCCTACGAGCAGTACTTC. The complete variable domain, with remaining parts taken from reference TRBV28 and TRBJ2-7, reads DVKVTQSSRYLVKRTGEKVFLECVQDMDHENMFWYRQDPGLGLRLIYFSYDVKMKEKGDIPEGYSVSREKKERFSLILESASTNQTSMYLCASSLSFLGDPYEQYFGPGTRLTVT.

The chain combines TRBV20-1 with TRBJ1-5, with TRBD1 matching 7 bases. This CDR3 contains 15 residues. Trimming at V came to 3 bases and at J to 4 bases, leaving 9 bases not matched to a gene. Germline CDR1 and CDR2: DFQATT and SNEGSKA (reference sequence). CDR3 sequence reads: CSASGYGTANQPQHF. CDR3 nucleotides: TGCAGTGCTAGTGGCTACGGGACAGCAAATCAGCCCCAGCATTTT.

The J gene is TRBJ1-6, the V gene TRBV6-5; a possible D gene is TRBD1 (6 bases). V lost 5 bases and J 8 bases, leaving 7 bases between the germline ends. Germline CDR1 MNHEY, CDR2 SVGAGI. The length of the CDR3 is 12 residues. The chain's CDR3 is CASSNRDSPLHF. The CDR3 DNA is TGTGCCAGCAGTAACAGGGATTCACCCCTCCACTTT.

The J gene is TRBJ2-1, the V gene TRBV4-3; tentatively, D is TRBD2 (6 bases). CDR1 is LGHNA, CDR2 YSLEER, per germline. V gave up 3 bases and J gave up 6 bases, with 12 bases separating them. This CDR3 has 14 residues. The CDR3 DNA follows: TGCGCCAGCAGCCAGGTTAGCGGATTCAATGAGCAGTTCTTC. Translating it yields CASSQVSGFNEQFF.

This clone was counted many times. The chain has TRBV19 and TRBJ1-3; no firm D call. CDR1 and CDR2 from the germline V gene are LNHDA and SQIVND (reference sequence). The CDR3 has 14 amino acids. V lost 7 bases and J 0 bases, leaving 10 bases between the germline ends. For the CDR3, the DNA is TGTGCCAGTACATCAGTAAGCTCTGGAAACACCATATATTTT. Translated, it gives CASTSVSSGNTIYF.

The rearrangement uses TRBV6-5 and TRBJ1-1; D unresolved. V was clipped by 6 bases and J by 0 bases, with 8 bases between them. Germline CDR1 reads MNHEY; CDR2 reads SVGAGI. The CDR3 is 13 amino acids. The CDR3 DNA reads as TGTGCCAGCAGGAGGTTTTTGAACACTGAAGCTTTCTTT. The encoded protein is CASRRFLNTEAFF.

This clone came up a few times. V is TRBV11-1 and J is TRBJ2-3; 7 bases match TRBD2. Germline V gives CDR1 SGHAT, CDR2 FQDESV (reference sequence). The CDR3 is made up of 14 amino acids. The V and J ends lost 6 bases and 3 bases, in that order; junction bases with no gene match: 6. The CDR3 DNA reads TGTGCCAGCAGGATGGGGGGGGATACAGATACGCAGTATTTT. Residues: CASRMGGDTDTQYF.